The 22 T cell receptor gamma chains below were found in one sample sequenced in a study of γδ T cells in repeated Plasmodium falciparum infection. TCRdb processed the multiplex PCR reads again with the CATT caller. Of around 24,000 gamma-chain clones in the sample, 3% were seen once. Vgamma9/Vdelta2+ and Vdelta2-negative gammadelta T cells were flow-sorted from PBMC for bulk sequencing. Source material: gamma-delta T cells from blood. The receptors were sampled from a pool of human donors (malaria-infected and uninfected, not separated).

Remarks on this clone: A far larger clone is just one base off, so this is likely a read error. It is unclear where the CDR3 begins or ends on the DNA, so no DNA is shown, and the CDR3 is as TCRdb lists it. TRGV9 is the V gene, and the J gene was not called. Germline-derived CDR1 and CDR2 are GITISATS and ISYDGTV (reference sequence). The CDR3 has 33 amino acids, counting both end residues. The CDR3 sequence: CALWEVKRDDIRNSLAVEQHLLSQVSIGRIQHF.

This clone was seen many times. This sequence joins TRGV4 and TRGJ1 or TRGJ2. V trimming: 1 base; J trimming: 2 bases; junction bases outside the gene matches: 8. The CDR3 has 15 residues. Germline lookup yields CDR1 EGSTGY and CDR2 YDSYTSSV. CDR3 in amino acids: CATWDGQRDYYKKLF. In DNA, the CDR3 is TGTGCCACCTGGGATGGCCAAAGAGATTATTATAAGAAACTCTTT.

This clone was seen at least ten times. TCRdb's entry gives the protein of a much larger clone, which mismatches this DNA's translation at residue 7, likely from a read error; the protein reported here is translated from the DNA. This chain links TRGV9 with TRGJP. TCRdb leaves out the J gene; it was filled in here by matching the DNA to germline. The CDR3 is made up of 15 amino acids. V shed 3 bases and J 12 bases; nucleotides not matched to a gene: 8. Germline CDR1 GITISATS, CDR2 ISYDGTV (reference sequence). DNA for the CDR3: TGTGCCTTGTGGGAGCTCCCACCGGGCAAAAAAATCAAGGTATTT. Amino acids: CALWELPPGKKIKVF.

The table lists this clone with many counts. TCRdb records a much larger clone's protein for this DNA, with a difference at residue 11 that likely arises from a read error; the protein given is the translation of the DNA. The chain is built from TRGV9 and TRGJ1 or TRGJ2. The CDR3 runs 17 residues. The trim removed 3 bases at V and 2 bases at J, leaving 16 bases unmatched. CDR1 GITISATS and CDR2 ISYDGTV come from the germline V gene (reference sequence). This CDR3 is CALWEPTTPWDYYKKLF. In DNA, the CDR3 is TGTGCCTTGTGGGAGCCAACAACCCCCTGGGATTATTATAAGAAACTCTTT.

This clone was counted many times. Since a much larger clone is just one base distant, this may be a read error. J is TRGJ1 or TRGJ2 and V is TRGV2. The V gene end was trimmed by 6 bases and the J gene end by 3 bases; junction bases not matched to a gene: 2. The CDR3 runs to 11 residues. Per the germline V gene, CDR1 is EGSNGY and CDR2 is YDSYNSKV. This CDR3 is CATWIYYKKLF. Written as DNA, the CDR3 is TGTGCCACCTGGATTTATTATAAGAAACTCTTT.

In its sample, this clone was seen many times. TCRdb shows a much larger clone's protein in place of this DNA's translation, and the two differ at residue 15, likely through a read error; the protein shown is translated from the DNA. This chain joins TRGV9 and TRGJP. Germline matching of the DNA provided the J gene here, since TCRdb leaves it blank. Germline-derived CDR1 and CDR2 are GITISATS and ISYDGTV (reference sequence). CDR3 length equals 19 residues. CDR3 coding DNA: TGTGCCTTGTGGGAGGACCGGGGACAGCAAGAGTTGGGCAAAACAATCAAGGTATTT. Translated, it gives CALWEDRGQQELGKTIKVF.

In the case of this clone: TCRdb's protein for this DNA is that of a much larger clone and differs from the translation at residue 4, likely a read error; the protein shown is the DNA translation. Other DNA sequences of this sample code for an identical CDR3. The DNA for the CDR3 is TGTGCCTTGAGGGACCACCTCCAGGCTTATAAGAAACTCTTT. Its protein is CALRDHLQAYKKLF. The rearrangement links TRGV9 to TRGJ1 or TRGJ2. TCRdb offers no J gene call, so here the DNA was matched to germline to obtain one. Germline assignment: CDR1 GITISATS and CDR2 ISYDGTV (reference sequence). The length of the CDR3 is 14 residues.

This clone was recorded at least ten times. TCRdb assigns this DNA the protein of a much larger clone, which departs from its translation at residue 9; this likely reflects a read error, and the protein shown comes from translating the DNA. The rearrangement uses TRGV9 and TRGJ1 or TRGJ2. Matching the DNA to germline supplied the J gene, which TCRdb does not give. CDR1 and CDR2 from the germline V gene are GITISATS and ISYDGTV (reference sequence). Germline trimming cut 0 bases from V and 9 bases from J; bases unmatched to any gene: 8. The CDR3 has 13 residues. CDR3 nucleotide sequence: TGTGCCTTGTGGGAGGTGCCCCATTTTAAGAAACTCTTT. This translates into CALWEVPHFKKLF.

This clone was recorded a few times. A far larger clone is one base from this, pointing to a likely read error. This CDR3 is also generated by other DNA sequences in the sample. The chain links TRGV2 to TRGJ1 or TRGJ2. The J gene, missing from TCRdb, was assigned here through DNA to germline matching. This CDR3 has 14 residues. Germline lookup yields CDR1 EGSNGY and CDR2 YDSYNSKV. The DNA of the CDR3 is TGCGCCACCTGGGACGCTTCTTTTTATTATAAGAAACTCTTT. Residues: CATWDASFYYKKLF.

This clone has at least ten counts. The protein TCRdb gives is from a much larger clone and does not agree with this DNA's translation at residue 12, likely a read error; the protein shown here comes from the DNA. No J gene call was made, and the V gene is TRGV9. This CDR3 is built from 14 residues. Germline values: CDR1 GITISATS, CDR2 ISYDGTV (reference sequence). CDR3 sequence: CALWEGKNYYKRLF. Here the CDR3 DNA reads TGTGCCTTGTGGGAGGGAAAAAATTATTATAAGAGACTCTTT.

In this sample, this clone turned up many times. Other DNA sequences in this sample translate to the same CDR3. The chain joins TRGV4 to TRGJ1 or TRGJ2. The CDR3 is made up of 14 amino acids. Per the germline V gene, CDR1 is EGSTGY and CDR2 is YDSYTSSV. Germline trimming cut 1 base from V and 3 bases from J; bases unmatched to any gene: 6. The chain's CDR3 is CATWDGPFYYKKLF. CDR3 DNA sequence: TGTGCCACCTGGGATGGTCCATTTTATTATAAGAAACTCTTT.

This clone was seen many times. A far larger clone is off by one base, so a read error is likely. Distinct nucleotide sequences in the sample also encode this CDR3. The chain carries TRGV2 and TRGJ1 or TRGJ2. The J gene, left out of TCRdb, was set here by checking the DNA against germline. The CDR3 extends over 13 amino acids. The germline CDR1 and CDR2 sequences are EGSNGY and YDSYNSKV. The CDR3 loop is CATWDPPGYKKLF. CDR3 nucleotides: TGTGCCACTTGGGACCCCCCGGGATATAAGAAACTCTTT.

Concerning this clone itself: The translation of this DNA and the TCRdb protein of a much larger clone differ at residue 13, probably owing to a read error; the protein shown here is translated from the DNA. No J gene call was made, and the V gene is TRGV2. Germline V lookup: CDR1 EGSNGY, CDR2 YDSYNSKV. This CDR3 has 15 residues. The CDR3 is CATWTFVRSDWIETF. CDR3 DNA: TGTGCCACCTGGACATTTGTTCGTAGTGATTGGATCGAGACGTTT.

This clone was seen a handful of times. The protein held in TCRdb is that of a much larger clone and does not match this DNA's translation at residue 5, likely because of a read error; the protein shown is translated from the DNA. The chain recombines TRGV9 with TRGJ1 or TRGJ2. The J gene comes from matching the DNA to germline here; TCRdb lacks it. The CDR3 loop spans 18 amino acids. CDR1 and CDR2 from the germline V gene are GITISATS and ISYDGTV (reference sequence). The CDR3 sequence is CALWGVRRTPTTYYKKLF. The CDR3 DNA reads as TGTGCCTTGTGGGGGGTGAGGAGAACTCCGACGACTTATTATAAGAAACTCTTT.

A note on this clone: The TCRdb record carries a much larger clone's protein, which differs from this DNA's translation at residue 3; a read error is the likely cause, and the protein listed here is the DNA translation. V usage is TRGV9 and J usage is TRGJ1 or TRGJ2. The J gene is absent in TCRdb and was assigned here via DNA matching to germline. CDR3 length: 11 residues. Germline loops: CDR1 GITISATS, CDR2 ISYDGTV (reference sequence). The chain's CDR3 is CASWENHKKLF. CDR3 coding DNA: TGTGCCTCGTGGGAGAACCATAAGAAACTCTTT.

This clone was detected only a few times. Translating this DNA gives a protein that differs at residue 3 from the TCRdb one, which belongs to a much larger clone; a read error is likely, and the protein shown is this translation. The chain is built from TRGV9 and TRGJ1 or TRGJ2. The J gene is not listed in TCRdb, so it was assigned here from a DNA match to germline. The CDR3 totals 13 residues. Germline CDR1 reads GITISATS; CDR2 reads ISYDGTV (reference sequence). This CDR3 is CASWEPSGSKKLF. CDR3 DNA: TGTGCCTCGTGGGAGCCCTCGGGGTCTAAGAAACTCTTT.

This clone was detected a few times. TCRdb assigns this DNA the protein of a much larger clone, which departs from its translation at residue 8; this likely reflects a read error, and the protein shown comes from translating the DNA. The chain couples TRGV9 to TRGJP. Here the J gene was assigned by germline matching of the DNA, as TCRdb has none. The V and J ends lost 0 bases and 16 bases, in that order; junction bases with no gene match: 18. Germline V CDR1 and CDR2: GITISATS, ISYDGTV (reference sequence). This CDR3 contains 18 residues. The CDR3 sequence is CALWEVRAWSWAKKIKVF. CDR3 coding DNA: TGTGCCTTGTGGGAGGTGCGGGCATGGAGTTGGGCAAAAAAAATCAAGGTATTT.

By share, this clone ranks as medium-sized. This sequence joins TRGV9 and TRGJ1 or TRGJ2. CDR1 is GITISATS and CDR2 is ISYDGTV in the germline V gene (reference sequence). The CDR3 loop spans 15 amino acids. With 0 bases clipped from V and 6 bases from J, the junction kept 11 bases outside the gene matches. CDR3 DNA sequence: TGTGCCTTGTGGGAGGTGCATAGGTCCGGTTATAAGAAACTCTTT. Amino acids: CALWEVHRSGYKKLF.

With respect to this clone: TCRdb's protein for this DNA is that of a much larger clone and differs from the translation at residue 11, likely a read error; the protein shown is the DNA translation. No J gene call was made, and the V gene is TRGV9. Germline V gene data show CDR1 as GITISATS and CDR2 as ISYDGTV (reference sequence). This CDR3 comprises 13 residues. The CDR3 DNA is TGTGCCTTGTTAGGGTTGGGCAAAAAAATCGAGGTATTT. This translates into CALLGLGKKIEVF.

This clone is categorized as medium-sized. This chain joins TRGV3 and TRGJ1 or TRGJ2. CDR1 VTNTFY and CDR2 YDVSTARD come from the germline V gene (reference sequence). V was clipped by 4 bases and J by 1 base; unmatched bases: 1. CDR3 length: 12 residues. CDR3 protein: CATWENYYKKLF. The CDR3, as DNA: TGTGCCACCTGGGAAAATTATTATAAGAAACTCTTT.

There are many counts of this clone. This DNA's translation and the protein TCRdb lists, from a much larger clone, do not match at residue 10, likely due to a read error; the protein shown is translated from the DNA. The V and J genes are TRGV9 and TRGJP. The CDR3 has 13 amino acids. Germline assignment: CDR1 GITISATS and CDR2 ISYDGTV (reference sequence). CDR3 amino acids: CALWELGKKTKVF. CDR3 bases: TGTGCCTTGTGGGAGCTGGGCAAAAAAACCAAGGTATTT.

This clone occurred many times. A far larger clone differs by one base, so this is likely a read error. Within the sample, other DNA sequences also encode this same CDR3. The chain carries TRGV9 and TRGJP. The J gene comes from matching the DNA to germline here; TCRdb lacks it. The CDR3 length is 15 residues. Germline values: CDR1 GITISATS, CDR2 ISYDGTV (reference sequence). The CDR3 loop reads CALWELKLGKKIKVF. The CDR3 DNA reads TGTGCCTTGTGGGAGTTAAAGTTAGGCAAAAAAATCAAGGTATTT.